This T cell receptor (beta chain) is from a study of blood T cell repertoires in COVID-19. Study as a whole: The samples span acute and convalescent COVID-19 from the United States, Italy and Spain. PBMCs, B-cell-depleted T cells, or T cells provided the cDNA or gDNA that made up the material.

There are 15 residues in the CDR3. Trimming removed 0 bases from V and 2 bases from J, with 11 bases in between. Per the germline V gene, CDR1 is LNHDA and CDR2 is SQIVND (reference sequence). Original analysis: Nucleated cell number was recorded as an estimate derived from reference gene primer amplification. Data came from immunoSEQ multiplex PCR; TCRdb stores just in-frame clones and leaves some out. Clonal size and the V and J genes are those of that table, whereas D and trimming came from the DNA. This table has under 200,000 clones, around four fifths appearing once. The chain couples TRBV19 to TRBJ2-7; D perhaps matches TRBD1 (5 bases). This sequence originates from a woman of 80 years or more with active or convalescent COVID-19. The specimen sequenced was peripheral blood. CDR3 DNA: TGTGCCAGTAGTATAGATCTGGGCAGGGCCTACGAGCAGTACTTC. Protein sequence: CASSIDLGRAYEQYF.